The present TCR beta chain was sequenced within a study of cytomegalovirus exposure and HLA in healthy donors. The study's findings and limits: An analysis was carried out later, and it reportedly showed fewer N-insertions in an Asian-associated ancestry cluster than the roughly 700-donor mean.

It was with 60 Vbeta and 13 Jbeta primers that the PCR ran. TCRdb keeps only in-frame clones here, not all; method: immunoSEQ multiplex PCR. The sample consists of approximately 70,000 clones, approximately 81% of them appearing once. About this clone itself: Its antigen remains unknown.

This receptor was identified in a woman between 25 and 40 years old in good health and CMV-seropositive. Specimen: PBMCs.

In DNA form, the CDR3 reads TGCGCCAGCAGCCTTGGGACAGACTATGGCTACACCTTC. Residues: CASSLGTDYGYTF. The V and J genes are TRBV4-1 and TRBJ1-2, with 7 bases aligning to TRBD1. The CDR3 is 13 residues long. J gave up 3 bases and V 4 bases, and 2 bases lay outside the gene matches. The germline V gene has CDR1 MGHRA and CDR2 YSYEKL.